The 28 T cell receptor beta chains below were found in one sample sequenced in a study of blood T cell repertoires in COVID-19. Clones were read by immunoSEQ multiplex PCR, and TCRdb kept only the in-frame ones, dropping some. The data contain about 200,000 clones, approximately 86% of them singletons. Sequencing was done on a sample of peripheral blood. The source of these receptors is a middle-aged man with acute or convalescent COVID-19.

The chain links TRBV7-3 to TRBJ1-1, with 8 bases identical to TRBD1. The trim removed 6 bases at V and 4 bases at J, leaving 7 bases unmatched. Germline V lookup: CDR1 SGHTA, CDR2 FQGTGA. The CDR3 is 14 residues long. CDR3 sequence (DNA): TGTGCCAGCAGGCGGACAGGGATGAGCACTGAAGCTTTCTTT. This encodes CASRRTGMSTEAFF.

The chain combines TRBV2 with TRBJ2-7, with TRBD2 matching 7 bases. Germline-derived CDR1 and CDR2 are SNHLY and FYNNEI. This CDR3 comprises 14 residues. V trimming: 7 bases; J trimming: 1 base; junction bases outside the gene matches: 7. The CDR3 nucleotides read TGTGCCAGCATGGTTTACGGGGGGTCCTACGAGCAGTACTTC. Translated: CASMVYGGSYEQYF. The full variable domain, completed using reference TRBV2 and TRBJ2-7, is EPEVTQTPSHQVTQMGQEVILRCVPISNHLYFYWYRQILGQKVEFLVSFYNNEISEKSEIFDDQFSVERPDGSNFTLKIRSTKLEDSAMYFCASMVYGGSYEQYFGPGTRLTVT.

The gene calls are TRBV4-1 and TRBJ2-3, with a weak D call TRBD2 (6 bases). Germline lookup yields CDR1 MGHRA and CDR2 YSYEKL. The CDR3 consists of 15 residues. Trimming pared 4 bases from V and 6 bases from J, leaving 17 bases between. CDR3 amino acids: CASSRGTVQWDTQYF. In DNA, the CDR3 is TGCGCCAGCAGCCGCGGGACGGTACAGTGGGATACGCAGTATTTT.

In DNA form, the CDR3 reads TGTGCCAGCATCAACCCGGGACAAGCCTACAATGAGCAGTTCTTC. Amino acid sequence: CASINPGQAYNEQFF. The chain carries TRBV5-5 and TRBJ2-1; D is perhaps TRBD1 (6 bases). This CDR3 is 15 amino acids long. Trimming pared 6 bases from V and 2 bases from J, leaving 15 bases between. From germline, CDR1 is SGHKS and CDR2 YYEKEE (reference sequence).

The J gene is TRBJ1-6, the V gene TRBV7-6; 8 bases are shared with TRBD1. In germline, CDR1 is SGHVS, CDR2 FNYEAQ. The CDR3 totals 16 residues. V gave up 1 base and J gave up 7 bases; unmatched junction bases: 6. This chain's CDR3 is CASSLGPTGENSPLHF. The CDR3 DNA reads TGTGCCAGCAGCTTAGGACCGACAGGGGAGAATTCACCCCTCCACTTT.

The genes are TRBV19 and TRBJ2-7; TRBD2 is a possible D gene (6 bases). Trimming shortened V by 4 bases and J by 0 bases, and 10 bases separated the two germline ends. Germline lookup yields CDR1 LNHDA and CDR2 SQIVND (reference sequence). The CDR3 loop spans 14 amino acids. CDR3: CASSTTDYSYEQYF. The DNA of the CDR3 is TGTGCCAGTAGTACCACGGACTACTCCTACGAGCAGTACTTC.

The CDR3 DNA sequence: TGTGCCAGCAGCCTACCGACAGGGGTAACAGAGACCCAGTACTTC. Translating gives CASSLPTGVTETQYF. The chain recombines TRBV28 with TRBJ2-5; TRBD1 agrees at 8 bases. V gave up 6 bases and J gave up 4 bases; unmatched junction bases: 10. The CDR3 spans 15 residues. The germline V gene encodes CDR1 MDHEN and CDR2 SYDVKM.

The chain joins TRBV9 to TRBJ2-3; no reliable D call. Germline lookup yields CDR1 SGDLS and CDR2 YYNGEE. V shed 3 bases and J shed 0 bases, with 8 bases lying between them. The CDR3 spans 14 residues. This chain's CDR3 is CASSGLDSTDTQYF. The CDR3 DNA reads TGTGCCAGCAGCGGTCTAGATAGCACAGATACGCAGTATTTT. The full variable domain, its missing parts supplied by reference TRBV9 and TRBJ2-3, is DSGVTQTPKHLITATGQRVTLRCSPRSGDLSVYWYQQSLDQGLQFLIQYYNGEERAKGNILERFSAQQFPDLHSELNLSSLELGDSALYFCASSGLDSTDTQYFGPGTRLTVL.

Regarding this clone: Other DNA sequences from this sample encode an identical CDR3 as well. CDR3 protein: CASSQDRPGNYGYTF. CDR3 in DNA: TGCGCCAGCAGCCAAGATCGTCCAGGGAACTATGGCTACACCTTC. V gene TRBV4-1 combines with J gene TRBJ1-2; D is possibly TRBD1 (5 bases). The CDR3 contains 15 residues. V was clipped by 0 bases and J by 2 bases, with 10 bases between them. Germline CDR1 is MGHRA and CDR2 is YSYEKL.

In this sample, this clone turned up a few times. V and J are TRBV6-6 and TRBJ1-5; tentative D call: TRBD1 (5 bases). The CDR3 is 13 residues long. Looked up from germline, CDR1 is MNHNY and CDR2 is SVGAGI (reference sequence). Between the trimmed V and J ends, which lost 4 bases and 3 bases, there was a span of 7 bases. DNA of the CDR3: TGTGCCAGCAGTTCAGGGTTCAATCAGCCCCAGCATTTT. This gives the protein CASSSGFNQPQHF.

The genes are TRBV6-6 and TRBJ2-3; 13 bases fit TRBD2. The CDR3 runs to 16 residues. CDR1 and CDR2 (germline): MNHNY, SVGAGI (reference sequence). J gave up 7 bases and V 0 bases, and 4 bases lay outside the gene matches. The CDR3 is CASSYSKLAGGYTQYF. Here the CDR3 DNA reads TGTGCCAGCAGTTACTCGAAACTAGCGGGGGGGTATACGCAGTATTTT.

The gene calls are TRBV6-5 and TRBJ1-2; the match to TRBD1 covers 8 bases. Losses at the gene ends were 5 bases for V and 4 bases for J; bases not matched to a gene: 3. CDR1 and CDR2 from the germline V gene are MNHEY and SVGAGI. CDR3 length equals 13 residues. CDR3 amino acids: CASSRTGSYGYTF. The CDR3, as DNA: TGTGCCAGCAGTCGGACAGGGTCCTATGGCTACACCTTC.

In DNA form, the CDR3 reads TGTGCCAGCAGCTTAGAGGGAGCGACCCAGTACTTC. Protein sequence: CASSLEGATQYF. The chain combines TRBV7-9 with TRBJ2-5; maybe TRBD2 (5 bases). V lost 1 base and J 7 bases, leaving 7 bases between the germline ends. CDR1 is SEHNR and CDR2 is FQNEAQ in the germline V gene (reference sequence). The CDR3 runs to 12 residues.

The chain combines TRBV15 with TRBJ2-3; D gene ambiguous. V was cut by 0 bases and J by 0 bases, with 16 bases left in between. CDR3 length: 18 amino acids. Germline loops: CDR1 LNHNV, CDR2 YYDKDF (reference sequence). The chain's CDR3 is CATSRDSYPGTSTDTQYF. The DNA for the CDR3 is TGTGCCACCAGCAGAGATAGTTACCCCGGTACTAGCACAGATACGCAGTATTTT.

The chain carries TRBV4-1 and TRBJ2-7; D call uncertain. The V end was cut by 0 bases, the J end by 3 bases, with 12 bases between. This CDR3 has 15 residues. The germline V gene encodes CDR1 MGHRA and CDR2 YSYEKL. This chain's CDR3 is CASSQELRGNYEQYF. CDR3 sequence (DNA): TGCGCCAGCAGCCAAGAGCTTCGAGGCAACTACGAGCAGTACTTC.

This clone was seen just once. The J gene is TRBJ2-7, the V gene TRBV28, with D hard to call. The length of the CDR3 is 14 residues. The V end lost 6 bases, the J end lost 0 bases, and 12 bases lay between the germline ends. Germline CDR1 MDHEN, CDR2 SYDVKM. The CDR3 DNA reads as TGTGCCAGCAGCTACCGAACGGGCTCCTACGAGCAGTACTTC. Translating it yields CASSYRTGSYEQYF. The full variable domain, rest sourced from reference TRBV28 and TRBJ2-7, is DVKVTQSSRYLVKRTGEKVFLECVQDMDHENMFWYRQDPGLGLRLIYFSYDVKMKEKGDIPEGYSVSREKKERFSLILESASTNQTSMYLCASSYRTGSYEQYFGPGTRLTVT.

CDR3 nucleotide sequence: TGTGCCAGCAGCCGCGCAGGGCCCCTTAGTTGGAGCAATCAGCCCCAGCATTTT. Translation: CASSRAGPLSWSNQPQHF. This chain joins TRBV5-8 and TRBJ1-5; tentatively, D is TRBD1 (5 bases). Germline lookup yields CDR1 SGHTS and CDR2 YDEGEE. This CDR3 contains 18 residues. Between the trimmed V and J ends, which lost 4 bases and 1 base, there was a span of 21 bases.

This sequence joins TRBV4-3 and TRBJ1-2, with D maybe TRBD1 (5 bases). Germline V lookup: CDR1 LGHNA, CDR2 YSLEER. The CDR3 loop spans 14 amino acids. Trimming pared 3 bases from V and 8 bases from J, leaving 16 bases between. The CDR3 DNA reads as TGCGCCAGCAGCCACCACGCCGCAAGGGGCGGCTACACCTTC. This translates into CASSHHAARGGYTF.

The rearrangement uses TRBV14 and TRBJ1-2, with no clear D. The CDR3 has 13 amino acids. CDR1 SGHDN and CDR2 FVKESK come from the germline V gene. V was trimmed by 6 bases and J by 1 base, leaving 9 bases between them. The CDR3 protein is CASSRRVNYGYTF. The CDR3 DNA sequence: TGTGCCAGCAGTCGACGGGTTAACTATGGCTACACCTTC.

In DNA, the CDR3 is TGTGCCAGCAGCCAAGATCCGGGGAGGCCCGCCTACAATGAGCAGTTCTTC. As protein: CASSQDPGRPAYNEQFF. The chain combines TRBV4-2 with TRBJ2-1; D is possibly TRBD2 (6 bases). Germline assignment: CDR1 LGHNA and CDR2 YNFKEQ. Trimming removed 0 bases from V and 2 bases from J, with 14 bases in between. The CDR3 spans 17 residues.

The chain has TRBV19 and TRBJ1-2; D gene ambiguous. V lost 4 bases, J lost 2 bases, and 17 bases lay in between. Germline CDR1 and CDR2: LNHDA and SQIVND (reference sequence). This CDR3 has 16 residues. CDR3 sequence (DNA): TGTGCCAGTAGTAGCCCCCGGTCAGCGTCCAACTATGGCTACACCTTC. Translation gives CASSSPRSASNYGYTF.

This clone was recorded only once. The rearrangement joins TRBV7-2 to TRBJ1-1; D might be TRBD1 (5 bases). The length of the CDR3 is 16 residues. Germline assignment: CDR1 SGHTA and CDR2 FQGNSA. The V gene lost 1 base and the J gene lost 5 bases, with 17 bases spanning the gap. The CDR3 coding sequence is TGTGCCAGCAGCTTAGAAGGAGGGGCTCGTGGGACTGAAGCTTTCTTT. It translates to CASSLEGGARGTEAFF. Drawing the rest from reference TRBV7-2 and TRBJ1-1, the complete variable domain is GAGVSQSPSNKVTEKGKDVELRCDPISGHTALYWYRQSLGQGLEFLIYFQGNSAPDKSGLPSDRFSAERTGGSVSTLTIQRTQQEDSAVYLCASSLEGGARGTEAFFGQGTRLTVV.

The rearrangement links TRBV3-1 (or the pseudogene TRBV3-2) to TRBJ2-7; TRBD1 matches at 11 bases. Germline V gene data show CDR1 as LGHDT and CDR2 as YNNKEL (reference sequence). Trimming at V came to 5 bases and at J to 2 bases, leaving 8 bases not matched to a gene. This CDR3 has 16 amino acids. The CDR3 nucleotides are TGTGCCAGCAGCGACGCGCCGGGACAGGGGGCCTACGAGCAGTACTTC. It translates to CASSDAPGQGAYEQYF.

V and J are TRBV30 and TRBJ1-3, with unresolved D. V lost 5 bases to trimming and J lost 1 base, with 6 bases between them. Germline V gene data show CDR1 as GTSNPN and CDR2 as SVGIG (reference sequence). This CDR3 is 12 amino acids long. CDR3 sequence reads: CAWATSGNTIYF. CDR3 in DNA: TGTGCCTGGGCCACATCTGGAAACACCATATATTTT. Full variable domain (missing parts from reference TRBV30 and TRBJ1-3): SQTIHQWPATLVQPVGSPLSLECTVEGTSNPNLYWYRQAAGRGLQLLFYSVGIGQISSEVPQNLSASRPQDRQFILSSKKLLLSDSGFYLCAWATSGNTIYFGEGSWLTVV.

This chain joins TRBV6-5 and TRBJ1-1; D is unclear. CDR3 length equals 14 residues. The germline V gene has CDR1 MNHEY and CDR2 SVGAGI. V was cut by 2 bases and J by 0 bases, with 7 bases left in between. Here the CDR3 DNA reads TGTGCCAGCAGTTACCCTGGCATGAACACTGAAGCTTTCTTT. Translated, it gives CASSYPGMNTEAFF.

The genes are TRBV27 and TRBJ2-7; possible D gene TRBD1, 6 bases. Germline V gives CDR1 MNHEY, CDR2 SMNVEV (reference sequence). The length of the CDR3 is 15 residues. Trimming took 5 bases from V and 3 from J, leaving 17 bases between them. CDR3 sequence: CASSPQGRGDYEQYF. The CDR3 nucleotides are TGTGCCAGCAGTCCGCAGGGGCGAGGGGACTACGAGCAGTACTTC.

The rearrangement uses TRBV5-4 and TRBJ1-1; D remains ambiguous. This CDR3 is built from 14 residues. Germline assignment: CDR1 SGHNT and CDR2 YYREEE (reference sequence). The V end lost 1 base, the J end lost 1 base, and 8 bases lay between the germline ends. The CDR3 DNA sequence: TGTGCCAGCAGCTTGCCAGAATCGAACACTGAAGCTTTCTTT. Translated: CASSLPESNTEAFF.

The chain joins TRBV30 to TRBJ2-7, with D possibly TRBD1 on 7 matching bases. Deletions cut 2 bases from V and 6 bases from J, with 14 bases between. The CDR3 totals 13 residues. CDR1 and CDR2 from the germline V gene are GTSNPN and SVGIG (reference sequence). The CDR3 nucleotides read TGTGCCTGGAGTTCAGGGGGGCTGGTCGAGCAGTACTTC. Translation gives CAWSSGGLVEQYF.